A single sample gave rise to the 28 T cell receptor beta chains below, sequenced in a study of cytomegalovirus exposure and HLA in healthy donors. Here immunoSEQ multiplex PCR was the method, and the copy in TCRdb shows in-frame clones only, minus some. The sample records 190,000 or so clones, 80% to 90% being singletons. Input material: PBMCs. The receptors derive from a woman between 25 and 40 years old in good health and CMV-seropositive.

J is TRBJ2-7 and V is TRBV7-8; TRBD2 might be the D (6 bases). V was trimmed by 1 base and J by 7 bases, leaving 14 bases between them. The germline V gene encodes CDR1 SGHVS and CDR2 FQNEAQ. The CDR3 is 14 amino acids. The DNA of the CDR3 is TGTGCCAGCAGCTTAGTACAGAGCCGGGGGGAGCAGTACTTC. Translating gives CASSLVQSRGEQYF.

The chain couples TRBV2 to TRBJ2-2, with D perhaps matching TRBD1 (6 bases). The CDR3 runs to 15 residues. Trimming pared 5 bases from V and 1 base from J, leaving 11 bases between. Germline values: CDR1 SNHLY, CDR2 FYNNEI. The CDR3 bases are TGTGCCAGCAGTTCGACAGGACGGAACACCGGGGAGCTGTTTTTT. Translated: CASSSTGRNTGELFF.

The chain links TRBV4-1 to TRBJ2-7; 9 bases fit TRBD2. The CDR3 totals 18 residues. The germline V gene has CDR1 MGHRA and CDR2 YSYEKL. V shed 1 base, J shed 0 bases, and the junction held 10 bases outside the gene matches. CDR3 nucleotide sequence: TGCGCCAGCAGCCAAGGTAGCGGGAGTGGGGAAAGCTCCTACGAGCAGTACTTC. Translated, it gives CASSQGSGSGESSYEQYF.

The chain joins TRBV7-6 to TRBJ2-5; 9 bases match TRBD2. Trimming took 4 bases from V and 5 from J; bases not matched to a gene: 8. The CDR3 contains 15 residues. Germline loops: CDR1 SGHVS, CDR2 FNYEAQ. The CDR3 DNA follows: TGTGCCAGCAGCTCCGCGGCTGCGGGAGGGGAGACCCAGTACTTC. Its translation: CASSSAAAGGETQYF.

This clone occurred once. The CDR3 DNA reads TGTGCCATCAGTGAGCCGCAGGGTGGGGATGAGCAGTTCTTC. It translates to CAISEPQGGDEQFF. The rearrangement links TRBV10-3 to TRBJ2-1; a weak D match, TRBD1 (5 bases). Trimming took 2 bases from V and 8 from J, leaving 13 bases between them. This CDR3 is built from 14 residues. Germline V gene data show CDR1 as ENHRY and CDR2 as SYGVKD.

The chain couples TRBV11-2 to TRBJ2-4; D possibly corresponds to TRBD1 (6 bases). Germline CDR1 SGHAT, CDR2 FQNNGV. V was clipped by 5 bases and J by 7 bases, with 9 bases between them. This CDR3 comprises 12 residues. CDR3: CASSPGQNIQYF. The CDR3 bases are TGTGCCAGCAGCCCCGGACAGAACATTCAGTACTTC. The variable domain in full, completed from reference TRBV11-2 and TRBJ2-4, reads EAGVAQSPRYKIIEKRQSVAFWCNPISGHATLYWYQQILGQGPKLLIQFQNNGVVDDSQLPKDRFSAERLKGVDSTLKIQPAKLEDSAVYLCASSPGQNIQYFGAGTRLSVL.

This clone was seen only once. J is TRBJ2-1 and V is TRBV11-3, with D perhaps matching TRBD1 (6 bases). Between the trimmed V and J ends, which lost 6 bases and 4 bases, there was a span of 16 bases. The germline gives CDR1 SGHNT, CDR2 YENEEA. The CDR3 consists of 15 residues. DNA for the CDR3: TGTGCCAGCAGTTCTAACGGACAGTTTTACAATGAGCAGTTCTTC. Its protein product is CASSSNGQFYNEQFF.

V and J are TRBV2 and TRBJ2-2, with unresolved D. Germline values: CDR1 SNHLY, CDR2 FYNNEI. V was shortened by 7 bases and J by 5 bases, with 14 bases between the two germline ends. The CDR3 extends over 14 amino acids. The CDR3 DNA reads TGTGCCAGCACGAGGTGGATCGCGACCGGGGAGCTGTTTTTT. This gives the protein CASTRWIATGELFF.

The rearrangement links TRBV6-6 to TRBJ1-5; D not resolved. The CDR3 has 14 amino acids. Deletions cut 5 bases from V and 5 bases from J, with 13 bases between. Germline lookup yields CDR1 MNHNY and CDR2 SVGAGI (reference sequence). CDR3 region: CASSTWSGDQPQHF. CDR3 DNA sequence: TGTGCCAGCAGTACCTGGTCGGGAGATCAGCCCCAGCATTTT.

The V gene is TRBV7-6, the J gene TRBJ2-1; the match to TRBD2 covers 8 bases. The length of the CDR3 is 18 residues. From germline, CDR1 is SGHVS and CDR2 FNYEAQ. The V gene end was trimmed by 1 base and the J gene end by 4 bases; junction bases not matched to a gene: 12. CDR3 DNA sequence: TGTGCCAGCAGCTTAGGGGGAGGAGCGGGAGTAGGTTACAATGAGCAGTTCTTC. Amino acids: CASSLGGGAGVGYNEQFF. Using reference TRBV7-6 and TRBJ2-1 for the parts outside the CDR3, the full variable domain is GAGVSQSPRYKVTKRGQDVALRCDPISGHVSLYWYRQALGQGPEFLTYFNYEAQQDKSGLPNDRFSAERPEGSISTLTIQRTEQRDSAMYRCASSLGGGAGVGYNEQFFGPGTRLTVL.

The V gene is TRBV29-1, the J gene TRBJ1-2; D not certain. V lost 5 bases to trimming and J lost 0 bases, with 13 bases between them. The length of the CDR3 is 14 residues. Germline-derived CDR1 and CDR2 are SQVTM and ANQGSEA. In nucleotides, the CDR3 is TGCAGCGTTTTAACCGGGAGAGCTAACTATGGCTACACCTTC. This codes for CSVLTGRANYGYTF.

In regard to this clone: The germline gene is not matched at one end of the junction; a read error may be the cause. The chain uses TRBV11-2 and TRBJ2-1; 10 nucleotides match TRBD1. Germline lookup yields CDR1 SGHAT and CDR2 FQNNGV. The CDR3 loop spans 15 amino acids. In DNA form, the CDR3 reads TGTGCCAGCAGCCTAGACAGGGGGCCCTACAATGAGCAGTTCTTC. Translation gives CASSLDRGPYNEQFF.

The CDR3: CASSPLESNQPQHF. CDR3 in DNA: TGTGCCAGCTCACCACTGGAGAGCAATCAGCCCCAGCATTTT. The V and J genes are TRBV18 and TRBJ1-5; no clear D. CDR3 size: 14 residues. V lost 1 base and J lost 1, with 5 bases in between. Germline loops: CDR1 KGHSH, CDR2 LQKENI.

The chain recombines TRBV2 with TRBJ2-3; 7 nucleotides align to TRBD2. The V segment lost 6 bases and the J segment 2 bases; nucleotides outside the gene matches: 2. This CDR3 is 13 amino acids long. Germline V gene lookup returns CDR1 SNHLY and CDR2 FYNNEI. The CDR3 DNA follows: TGTGCCAGCAGAGCGGGGTACACAGATACGCAGTATTTT. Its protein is CASRAGYTDTQYF.

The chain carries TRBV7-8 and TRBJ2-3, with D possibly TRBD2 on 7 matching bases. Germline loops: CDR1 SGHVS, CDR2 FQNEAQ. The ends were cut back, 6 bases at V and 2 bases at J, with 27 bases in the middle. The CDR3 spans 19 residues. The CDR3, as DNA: TGTGCCAGCAGACTAAGGGGGGGCCTCGGACTAAGCTTCACAGATACGCAGTATTTT. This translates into CASRLRGGLGLSFTDTQYF.

DNA of the CDR3: TGTGCCAGCAGGATTGGACTAGCGGGAGCCGGAGCTACGCAGTATTTT. Protein product: CASRIGLAGAGATQYF. This chain joins TRBV27 and TRBJ2-3, with 13 bases fitting TRBD2. This CDR3 has 16 residues. Germline lookup yields CDR1 MNHEY and CDR2 SMNVEV (reference sequence). V gave up 6 bases and J gave up 8 bases; unmatched junction bases: 11.

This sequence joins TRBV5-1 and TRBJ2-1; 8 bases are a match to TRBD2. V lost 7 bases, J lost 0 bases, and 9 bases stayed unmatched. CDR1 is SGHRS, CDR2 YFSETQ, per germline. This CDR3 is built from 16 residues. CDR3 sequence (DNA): TGCGCCAGCCTCCAAGGGAGCGGGAGCTCCTACAATGAGCAGTTCTTC. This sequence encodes CASLQGSGSSYNEQFF.

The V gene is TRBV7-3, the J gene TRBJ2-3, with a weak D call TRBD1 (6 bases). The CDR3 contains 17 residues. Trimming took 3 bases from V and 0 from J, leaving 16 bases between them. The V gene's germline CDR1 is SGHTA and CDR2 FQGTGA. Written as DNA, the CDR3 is TGTGCCAGCAGCTTTGGTCGCAGGGGCGACAGCACAGATACGCAGTATTTT. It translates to CASSFGRRGDSTDTQYF.

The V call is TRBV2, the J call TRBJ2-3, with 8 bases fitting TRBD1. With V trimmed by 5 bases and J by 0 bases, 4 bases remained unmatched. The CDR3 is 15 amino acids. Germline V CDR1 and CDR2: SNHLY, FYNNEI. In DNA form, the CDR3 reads TGTGCCAGCAGTCGAGACAGGGGAAGCACAGATACGCAGTATTTT. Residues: CASSRDRGSTDTQYF. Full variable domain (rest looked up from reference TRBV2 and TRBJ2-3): EPEVTQTPSHQVTQMGQEVILRCVPISNHLYFYWYRQILGQKVEFLVSFYNNEISEKSEIFDDQFSVERPDGSNFTLKIRSTKLEDSAMYFCASSRDRGSTDTQYFGPGTRLTVL.

CDR3 DNA sequence: TGTGCCAGCAGTAGTGGACAGGGGAACAATGAGCAGTTCTTC. This encodes CASSSGQGNNEQFF. The chain links TRBV6-6 to TRBJ2-1; 9 bases line up with TRBD1. Germline V gene sequence: CDR1 MNHNY, CDR2 SVGAGI (reference sequence). V dropped 5 bases and J dropped 5; count of bases not matched to a gene: 4. The CDR3 runs 14 residues.

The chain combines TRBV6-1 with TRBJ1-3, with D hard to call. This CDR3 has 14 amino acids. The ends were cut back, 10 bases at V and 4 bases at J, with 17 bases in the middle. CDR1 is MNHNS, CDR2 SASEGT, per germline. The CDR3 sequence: CATRVQPEGNTIYF. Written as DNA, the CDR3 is TGTGCCACCCGGGTGCAGCCCGAAGGAAACACCATATATTTT.

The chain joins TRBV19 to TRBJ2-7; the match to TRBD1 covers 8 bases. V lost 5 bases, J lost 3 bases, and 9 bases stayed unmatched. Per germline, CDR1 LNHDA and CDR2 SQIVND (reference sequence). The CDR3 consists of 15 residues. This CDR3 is CASSDHGDRGYEQYF. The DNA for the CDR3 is TGTGCCAGTAGTGACCATGGAGACAGGGGCTACGAGCAGTACTTC.

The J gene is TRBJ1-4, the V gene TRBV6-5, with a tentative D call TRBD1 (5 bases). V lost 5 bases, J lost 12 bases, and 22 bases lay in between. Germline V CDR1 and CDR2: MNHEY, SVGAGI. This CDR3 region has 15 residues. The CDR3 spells CASSSRRTSALELFF. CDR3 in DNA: TGTGCCAGCAGTAGTCGTCGGACAAGTGCTTTGGAACTGTTTTTT.

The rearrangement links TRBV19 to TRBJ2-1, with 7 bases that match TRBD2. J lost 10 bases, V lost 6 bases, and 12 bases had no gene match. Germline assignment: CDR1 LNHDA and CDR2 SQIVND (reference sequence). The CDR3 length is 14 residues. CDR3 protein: CASSSGTISREQFF. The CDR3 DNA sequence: TGTGCCAGTAGCTCCGGGACTATAAGTCGGGAGCAGTTCTTC. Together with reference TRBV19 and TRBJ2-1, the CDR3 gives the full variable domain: DGGITQSPKYLFRKEGQNVTLSCEQNLNHDAMYWYRQDPGQGLRLIYYSQIVNDFQKGDIAEGYSVSREKKESFPLTVTSAQKNPTAFYLCASSSGTISREQFFGPGTRLTVL.

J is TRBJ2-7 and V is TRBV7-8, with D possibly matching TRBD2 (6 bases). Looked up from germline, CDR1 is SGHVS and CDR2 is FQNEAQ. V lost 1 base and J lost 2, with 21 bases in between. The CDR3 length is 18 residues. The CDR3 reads CASSLGDFALADAYEQYF. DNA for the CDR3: TGTGCCAGCAGCTTAGGGGACTTTGCTCTCGCAGATGCCTACGAGCAGTACTTC.

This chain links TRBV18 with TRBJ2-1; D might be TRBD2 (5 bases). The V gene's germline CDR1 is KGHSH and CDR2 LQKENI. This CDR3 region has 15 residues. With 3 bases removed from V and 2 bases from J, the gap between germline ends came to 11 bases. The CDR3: CASSPGITTYNEQFF. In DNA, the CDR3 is TGTGCCAGCTCACCCGGGATTACGACCTACAATGAGCAGTTCTTC.

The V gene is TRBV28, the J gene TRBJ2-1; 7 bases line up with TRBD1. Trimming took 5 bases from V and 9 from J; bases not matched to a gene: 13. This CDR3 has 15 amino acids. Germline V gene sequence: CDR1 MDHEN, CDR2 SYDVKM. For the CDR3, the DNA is TGTGCCAGCAGTATTGGGGACAGCAGATCGGGTGAGCAGTTCTTC. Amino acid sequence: CASSIGDSRSGEQFF.

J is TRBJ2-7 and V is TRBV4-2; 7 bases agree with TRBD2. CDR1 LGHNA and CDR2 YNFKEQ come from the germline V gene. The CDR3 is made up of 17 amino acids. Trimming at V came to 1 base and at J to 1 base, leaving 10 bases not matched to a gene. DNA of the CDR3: TGTGCCAGCAGCCAAGCCAGCGGGATGGTACTGTCCTACGAGCAGTACTTC. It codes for CASSQASGMVLSYEQYF.